The present T cell receptor (beta chain) was sequenced within a study of T cells after yellow fever vaccination. UMIs and a universal primer site were added when TCR cDNA was made by 5'RACE template switching. One entry per CDR3 protein results from TCRdb running MiXCR on the 5' RACE reads. The profile covers around 340,000 distinct CDR3 sequences, with around 12% appearing a single time and roughly 3.1% taken by the ten largest. The receptor comes from a man aged 18 to 35 who received the YFV17D yellow fever vaccine. Sequenced material: CD4+ T cells sorted from PBMCs, taken 15 days after the yellow fever booster vaccination.

CDR3 bases: TGTGCCAGCAGCTTAAAGGGAAATGGGTTCACAGATACGCAGTATTTT. Protein sequence: CASSLKGNGFTDTQYF. The gene calls are TRBV7-3 and TRBJ2-3; D call uncertain. There are 16 residues in the CDR3. Trimming took off 1 base at V and 2 bases at J, with 13 bases between the two ends. Germline V lookup: CDR1 SGHTA, CDR2 FQGTGA.